A single sample is the source of the 11 T cell receptor beta chains below, sequenced in a study of long-term antiretroviral therapy in people with HIV. Running of the v3.0 immunoSEQ assay took place at survey level. Generated by immunoSEQ multiplex PCR, the TCRdb table keeps only in-frame clones and is missing some. This table holds tens of thousands of clones, around 79% found once. The sample consisted of unsorted PBMCs, taken 0.3 years after starting antiretroviral therapy. The receptors were sampled from a man aged 50 to 59 with HIV.

This clone was observed a single time. The chain employs TRBV6-1 and TRBJ2-2; D not resolved. In germline, CDR1 is MNHNS, CDR2 SASEGT. V was cut by 8 bases and J by 4 bases, with 14 bases left in between. The CDR3 length is 14 residues. The CDR3 loop is CASVKGFGTGELFF. The DNA for the CDR3 is TGTGCCAGCGTAAAGGGTTTTGGCACCGGGGAGCTGTTTTTT.

The V call is TRBV5-6, the J call TRBJ2-7; D remains ambiguous. Trimming took off 1 base at V and 5 bases at J, with 10 bases between the two ends. This CDR3 has 13 amino acids. CDR1 is SGHDT, CDR2 YYEEEE, per germline. CDR3 DNA: TGTGCCAGCAGCTTGCCTGGGTTCAACGAGCAGTACTTC. Protein sequence: CASSLPGFNEQYF.

The rearrangement joins TRBV15 to TRBJ1-1; D gene ambiguous. The CDR3 totals 14 residues. Germline V gene sequence: CDR1 LNHNV, CDR2 YYDKDF (reference sequence). Trimming removed 0 bases from V and 6 bases from J, with 11 bases in between. CDR3 protein: CATSREWAGAEAFF. CDR3 coding DNA: TGTGCCACCAGCAGAGAGTGGGCAGGAGCTGAAGCTTTCTTT. The whole variable domain, remainder taken from reference TRBV15 and TRBJ1-1, is DAMVIQNPRYQVTQFGKPVTLSCSQTLNHNVMYWYQQKSSQAPKLLFHYYDKDFNNEADTPDNFQSRRPNTSFCFLDIRSPGLGDTAMYLCATSREWAGAEAFFGQGTRLTVV.

V gene TRBV25-1 combines with J gene TRBJ1-2; unclear D gene. The CDR3 sequence is 10 residues long. Deletions cut 10 bases from V and 8 bases from J, with 11 bases between. Germline V lookup: CDR1 MGHDK, CDR2 SYGVNS. This CDR3 reads CATENAGYTF. The CDR3 DNA follows: TGTGCCACCGAAAATGCGGGCTACACCTTC.

The DNA of the CDR3 is TGTGCCAGCAGCCAGGAAGTAGATACGCAGTATTTT. This gives the protein CASSQEVDTQYF. The rearrangement joins TRBV7-2 to TRBJ2-3; no clear D. The CDR3 runs 12 residues. Trimming removed 5 bases from V and 5 bases from J, with 8 bases in between. The V gene's germline CDR1 is SGHTA and CDR2 FQGNSA.

The rearrangement links TRBV27 to TRBJ2-7; possible D gene TRBD1, 6 bases. Trimming took off 8 bases at V and 1 base at J, with 12 bases between the two ends. The CDR3 contains 13 residues. The V gene's germline CDR1 is MNHEY and CDR2 SMNVEV (reference sequence). The CDR3 DNA is TGTGCCAGCGGCCTGACAGGATCCTACGAGCAGTACTTC. Protein sequence: CASGLTGSYEQYF.

This chain joins TRBV9 and TRBJ2-1; a possible D gene is TRBD2 (6 bases). The CDR3 contains 13 residues. The V end lost 0 bases, the J end lost 9 bases, and 10 bases lay between the germline ends. Germline CDR1 is SGDLS and CDR2 is YYNGEE. The CDR3 DNA follows: TGTGCCAGCAGCGTAGCGACTAGAAGTGAGCAGTTCTTC. This translates into CASSVATRSEQFF.

V is TRBV6-4 and J is TRBJ1-6; TRBD1 is a possible D gene (5 bases). Germline V CDR1 and CDR2: MRHNA, SNTAGT. The V end was cut by 0 bases, the J end by 8 bases, with 14 bases between. This CDR3 is built from 16 residues. The CDR3 region is CASSDSGHPSDSPLHF. The CDR3 DNA sequence: TGTGCCAGCAGTGACTCCGGACACCCGAGTGATTCACCCCTCCACTTT.

V and J are TRBV28 and TRBJ1-2; no clear D gene. V shed 5 bases and J shed 1 base, with 14 bases lying between them. This CDR3 is built from 15 residues. CDR1 MDHEN and CDR2 SYDVKM come from the germline V gene. The CDR3 coding sequence is TGTGCCAGCAGTAGATCCGTCCTCTATAACTATGGCTACACCTTC. Its translation: CASSRSVLYNYGYTF.

The chain couples TRBV28 to TRBJ1-5; 8 bases fit TRBD1. With V trimmed by 4 bases and J by 4 bases, 18 bases remained unmatched. The CDR3 length is 19 residues. Germline CDR1 and CDR2: MDHEN and SYDVKM. CDR3 DNA sequence: TGTGCCAGCAGTTCATATTGGGATCGACAGGGGAACCTTAATCAGCCCCAGCATTTT. Translated, it gives CASSSYWDRQGNLNQPQHF.

To note about this clone: This same CDR3 is encoded by further DNA sequences in the sample. V gene TRBV27 combines with J gene TRBJ2-4; D unresolved. V was cut by 5 bases and J by 0 bases, with 8 bases left in between. This CDR3 comprises 14 residues. CDR1 is MNHEY, CDR2 SMNVEV, per germline (reference sequence). The CDR3 spells CASSGFGAKNIQYF. CDR3 sequence (DNA): TGTGCCAGCAGTGGGTTTGGAGCCAAAAACATTCAGTACTTC.